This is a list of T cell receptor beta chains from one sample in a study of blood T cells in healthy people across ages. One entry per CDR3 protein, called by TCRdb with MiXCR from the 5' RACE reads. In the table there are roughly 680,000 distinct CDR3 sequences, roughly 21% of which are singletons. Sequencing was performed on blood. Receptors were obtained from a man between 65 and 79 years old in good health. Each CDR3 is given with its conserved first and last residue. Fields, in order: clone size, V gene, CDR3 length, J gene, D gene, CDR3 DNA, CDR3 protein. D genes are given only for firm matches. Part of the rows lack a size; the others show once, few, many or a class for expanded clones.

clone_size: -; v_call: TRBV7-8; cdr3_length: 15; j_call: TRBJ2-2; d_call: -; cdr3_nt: TGTGCCAGCAGCCGGGCCCACAGGGATACCGGGGAGCTGTTTTTT; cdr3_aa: CASSRAHRDTGELFF
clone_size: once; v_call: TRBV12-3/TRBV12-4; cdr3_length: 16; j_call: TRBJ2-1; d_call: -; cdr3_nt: TGTGCCAGCAGTTTTTTTTTGACTAGTTCCTACAATGAGCAGTTCTTC; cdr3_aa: CASSFFLTSSYNEQFF
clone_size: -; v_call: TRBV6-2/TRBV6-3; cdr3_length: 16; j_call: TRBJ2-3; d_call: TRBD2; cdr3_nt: TGTGCCAGCAGAGGACTGCCTAGCGGTATAGGAGATACGCAGTATTTT; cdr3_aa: CASRGLPSGIGDTQYF
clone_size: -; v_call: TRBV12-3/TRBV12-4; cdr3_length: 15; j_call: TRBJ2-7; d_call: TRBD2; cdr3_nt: TGTGCCAGCAGTTTGAAAGGACTAGCGGACTACGAGCAGTACTTC; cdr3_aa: CASSLKGLADYEQYF
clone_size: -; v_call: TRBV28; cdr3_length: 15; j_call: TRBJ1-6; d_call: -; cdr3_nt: TGTGCCAGCAGTTCCCGGGACTCTTATAATCCACCCCTCCACTTT; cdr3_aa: CASSSRDSYNPPLHF
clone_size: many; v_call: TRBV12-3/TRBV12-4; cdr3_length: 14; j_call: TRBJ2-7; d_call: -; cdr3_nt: TGTGCCAGCAGTTTCCTAGCCGGAGGCTACGAGCAGTACTTC; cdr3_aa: CASSFLAGGYEQYF
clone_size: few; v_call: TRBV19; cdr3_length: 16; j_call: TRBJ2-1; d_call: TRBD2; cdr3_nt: TGTGCCACCGAATCCCCAGCGGGAGGGATAAACAATGAGCAGTTCTTC; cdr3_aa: CATESPAGGINNEQFF
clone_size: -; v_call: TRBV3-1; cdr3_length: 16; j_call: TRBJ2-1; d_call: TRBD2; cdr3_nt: TGTGCCAGCAGCCCCCATACTAGCGGGAGGGCTGGTGAGCAGTTCTTC; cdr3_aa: CASSPHTSGRAGEQFF
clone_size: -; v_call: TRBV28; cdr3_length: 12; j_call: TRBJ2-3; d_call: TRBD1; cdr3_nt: TGTGCCGGACAGGGGTCGGCAGATACGCAGTATTTT; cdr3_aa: CAGQGSADTQYF
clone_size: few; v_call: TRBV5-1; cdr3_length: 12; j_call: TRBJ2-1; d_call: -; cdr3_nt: TGCGCCAGCAGCTTTCAATACAATGAGCAGTTCTTC; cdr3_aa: CASSFQYNEQFF
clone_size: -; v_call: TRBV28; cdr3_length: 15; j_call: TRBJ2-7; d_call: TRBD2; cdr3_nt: TGTGCCAGCCTCAGCGTTAGCGGGGCCTCCTACGAGCAGTACTTC; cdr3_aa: CASLSVSGASYEQYF
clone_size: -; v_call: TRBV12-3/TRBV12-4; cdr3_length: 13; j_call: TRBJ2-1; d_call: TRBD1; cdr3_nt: TGTGCCAGCAGTTGGACAGGGAGCCATGAGCAGTTCTTC; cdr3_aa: CASSWTGSHEQFF
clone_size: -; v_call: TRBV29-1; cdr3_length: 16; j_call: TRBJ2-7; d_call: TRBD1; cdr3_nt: TGCAGCGTTGGAGGGGATACCGGGACAGGGAACTACGAGCAGTACTTC; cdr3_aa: CSVGGDTGTGNYEQYF
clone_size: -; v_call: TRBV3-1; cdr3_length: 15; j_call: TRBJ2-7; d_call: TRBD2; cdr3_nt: TGTGCCAGCAGCAAAGACGGGACTAGCTTCTACGAGCAGTACTTC; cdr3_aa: CASSKDGTSFYEQYF
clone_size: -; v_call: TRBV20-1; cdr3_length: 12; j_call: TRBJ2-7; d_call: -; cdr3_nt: TGCAGTGCTAGAGAAGATGACCGGGAGCAGTACTTC; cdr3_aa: CSAREDDREQYF
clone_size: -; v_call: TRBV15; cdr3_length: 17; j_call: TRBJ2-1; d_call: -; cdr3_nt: TGTGCCACCAGCAGGTCGGACAGACCCAGCTCCTACAATGAGCAGTTCTTC; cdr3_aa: CATSRSDRPSSYNEQFF
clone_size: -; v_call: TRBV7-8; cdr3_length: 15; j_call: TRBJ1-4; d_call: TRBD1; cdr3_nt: TGTGCCAGCAGCATGGGGACAGGGGGGTATGAAAAACTGTTTTTT; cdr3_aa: CASSMGTGGYEKLFF
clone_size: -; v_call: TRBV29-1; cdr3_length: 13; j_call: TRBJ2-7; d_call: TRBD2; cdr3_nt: TGCAGCGGAACGTGGACTAGCGAGGGCGAGCAGTACTTC; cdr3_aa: CSGTWTSEGEQYF
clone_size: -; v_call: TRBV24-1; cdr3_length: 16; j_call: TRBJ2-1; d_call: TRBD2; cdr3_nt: TGTGCCACCAGTGTCCCGAGCGGGAGGGGTTACAATGAGCAGTTCTTC; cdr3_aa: CATSVPSGRGYNEQFF
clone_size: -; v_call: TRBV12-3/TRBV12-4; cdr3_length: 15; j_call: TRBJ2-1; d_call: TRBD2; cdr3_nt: TGTGCCAGCAGCCCCCATACGGGAGGGCCCAATGAGCAGTTCTTC; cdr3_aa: CASSPHTGGPNEQFF
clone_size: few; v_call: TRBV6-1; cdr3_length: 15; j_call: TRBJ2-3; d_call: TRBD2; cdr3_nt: TGTGCCAGCAGTTCACTAGCGGGAGAGGTAGATACGCAGTATTTT; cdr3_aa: CASSSLAGEVDTQYF
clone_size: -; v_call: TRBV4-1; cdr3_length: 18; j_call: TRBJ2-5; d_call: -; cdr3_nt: TGCGCCAGCAGCCAAGGCTTTATGGGAACTTCGCAACAAGAGACCCAGTACTTC; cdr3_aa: CASSQGFMGTSQQETQYF
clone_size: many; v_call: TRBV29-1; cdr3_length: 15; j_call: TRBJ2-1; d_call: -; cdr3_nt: TGCAGCGTTTTGACGGGCGGGAACTCCTACAATGAGCAGTTCTTC; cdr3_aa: CSVLTGGNSYNEQFF
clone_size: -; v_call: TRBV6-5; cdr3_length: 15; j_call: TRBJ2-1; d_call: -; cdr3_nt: TGTGCCAGCAGTTACTCGTGGGGGTCCTACAATGAGCAGTTCTTC; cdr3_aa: CASSYSWGSYNEQFF
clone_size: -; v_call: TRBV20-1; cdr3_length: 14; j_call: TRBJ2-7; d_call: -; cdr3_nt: TGCAGTGCTAGGGCGGGACACTCCTCCTACGAGCAGTACTTC; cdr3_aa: CSARAGHSSYEQYF
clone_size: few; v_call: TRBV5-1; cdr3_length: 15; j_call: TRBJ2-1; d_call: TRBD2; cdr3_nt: TGCGCCAGCAGCCACGGACTAGCGGGATCCAATGAGCAGTTCTTC; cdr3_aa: CASSHGLAGSNEQFF
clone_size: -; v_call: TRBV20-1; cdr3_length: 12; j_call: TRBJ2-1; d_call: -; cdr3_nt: TGCAGTGCTGCACCGGCCACGAATGAGCAGTTCTTC; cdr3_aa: CSAAPATNEQFF
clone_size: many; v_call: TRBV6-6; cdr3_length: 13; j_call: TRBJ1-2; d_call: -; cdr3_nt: TGTGCCAGCAGCCCCTGGAGTTTCGATGGCTACACCTTC; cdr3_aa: CASSPWSFDGYTF
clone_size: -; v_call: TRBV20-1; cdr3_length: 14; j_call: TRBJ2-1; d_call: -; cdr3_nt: TGCAGTGCTCGTAGCCGCCTTGTTTACAATGAGCAGTTCTTC; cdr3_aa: CSARSRLVYNEQFF
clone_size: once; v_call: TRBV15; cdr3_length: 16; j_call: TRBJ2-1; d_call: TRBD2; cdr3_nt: TGTGCCACCAGCAGAGATAGGCTAGCGGGAGGGGTTGAGCAGTTCTTC; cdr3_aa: CATSRDRLAGGVEQFF
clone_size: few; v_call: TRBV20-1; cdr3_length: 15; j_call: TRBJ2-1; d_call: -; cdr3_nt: TGCAGTGCTAGAGATTTGGGTCTTGCCTACAGTGAGCAGTTCTTC; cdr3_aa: CSARDLGLAYSEQFF